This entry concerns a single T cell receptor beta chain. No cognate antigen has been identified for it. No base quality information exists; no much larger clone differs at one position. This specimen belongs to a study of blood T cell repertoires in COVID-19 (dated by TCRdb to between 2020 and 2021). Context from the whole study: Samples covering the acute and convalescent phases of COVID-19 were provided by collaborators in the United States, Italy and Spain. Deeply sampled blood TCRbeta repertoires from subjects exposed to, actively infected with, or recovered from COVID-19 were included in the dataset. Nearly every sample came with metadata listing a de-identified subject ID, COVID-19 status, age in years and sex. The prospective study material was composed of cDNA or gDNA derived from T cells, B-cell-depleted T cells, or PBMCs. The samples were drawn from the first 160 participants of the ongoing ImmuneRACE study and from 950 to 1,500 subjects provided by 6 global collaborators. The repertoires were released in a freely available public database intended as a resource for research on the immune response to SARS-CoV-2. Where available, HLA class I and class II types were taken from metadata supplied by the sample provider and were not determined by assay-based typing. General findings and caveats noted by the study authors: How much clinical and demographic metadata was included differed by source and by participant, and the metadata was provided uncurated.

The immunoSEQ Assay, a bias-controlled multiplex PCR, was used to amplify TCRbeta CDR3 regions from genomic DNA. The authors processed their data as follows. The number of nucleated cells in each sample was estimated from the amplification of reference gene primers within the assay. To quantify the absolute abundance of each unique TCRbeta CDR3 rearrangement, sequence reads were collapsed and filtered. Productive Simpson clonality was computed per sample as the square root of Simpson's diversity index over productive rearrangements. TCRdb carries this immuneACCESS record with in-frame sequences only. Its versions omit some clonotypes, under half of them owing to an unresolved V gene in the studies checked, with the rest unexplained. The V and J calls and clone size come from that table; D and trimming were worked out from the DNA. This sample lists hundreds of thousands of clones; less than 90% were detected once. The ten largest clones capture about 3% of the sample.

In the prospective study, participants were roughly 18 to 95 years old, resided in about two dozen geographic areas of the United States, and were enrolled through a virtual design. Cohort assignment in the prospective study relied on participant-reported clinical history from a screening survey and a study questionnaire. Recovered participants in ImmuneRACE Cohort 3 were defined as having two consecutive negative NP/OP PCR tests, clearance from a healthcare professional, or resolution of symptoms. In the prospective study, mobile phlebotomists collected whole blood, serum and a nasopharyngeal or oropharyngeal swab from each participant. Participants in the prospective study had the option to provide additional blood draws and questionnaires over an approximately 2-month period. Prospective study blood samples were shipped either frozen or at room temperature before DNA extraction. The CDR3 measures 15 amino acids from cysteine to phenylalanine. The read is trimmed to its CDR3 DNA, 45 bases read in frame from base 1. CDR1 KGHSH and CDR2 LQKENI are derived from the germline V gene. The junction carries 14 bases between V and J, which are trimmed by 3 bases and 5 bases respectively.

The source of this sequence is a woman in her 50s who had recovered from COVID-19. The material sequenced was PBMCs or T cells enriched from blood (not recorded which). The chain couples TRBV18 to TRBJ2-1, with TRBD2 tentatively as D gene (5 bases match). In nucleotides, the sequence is TGTGCCAGCTCACCCTGGAAAGCGGAAAACAATGAGCAGTTCTTC. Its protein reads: CASSPWKAENNEQFF.